A single sample gave rise to the 4 T cell receptor beta chains below, sequenced in a study of shared clonotypes between healthy human individuals. Clones were sequenced by immunoSEQ multiplex PCR, and TCRdb holds only the in-frame ones, with some missing. This sample has some 900,000 clones; about 80% occur once, and the top ten carry about 1.5%. The sample consisted of memory CD4+ T cells sorted from blood. Subset denoted: CD45RA-negative fraction. These receptors were taken from a man between 18 and 29 years old in good health.

This chain links TRBV7-8 with TRBJ2-1, with D hard to call. From germline, CDR1 is SGHVS and CDR2 FQNEAQ. The CDR3 length is 16 residues. V lost 4 bases and J lost 4, with 17 bases in between. The CDR3 is CASSSPYRTAYNEQFF. The DNA for the CDR3 is TGTGCCAGCAGCTCCCCTTACCGGACCGCGTACAATGAGCAGTTCTTC.

This clone occurred a few times. CDR3 bases: TGTGCCAGCAGAGGGACTCAGAACACCGGGGAGCTGTTTTTT. Translated, it gives CASRGTQNTGELFF. The V gene is TRBV27, the J gene TRBJ2-2; maybe TRBD2 (6 bases). Trimming removed 6 bases at V and 1 base at J, with 9 bases between. The germline V gene encodes CDR1 MNHEY and CDR2 SMNVEV (reference sequence). The CDR3 covers 14 residues.

This chain uses TRBV27 with TRBJ2-7, with TRBD2 matching 12 bases. Germline V CDR1 and CDR2: MNHEY, SMNVEV (reference sequence). This CDR3 has 15 residues. J lost 6 bases, V lost 6 bases, and 9 bases had no gene match. CDR3 DNA sequence: TGTGCCAGCAGCAACCCTAGCGGGGGGGCGTTCGAGCAGTACTTC. This translates into CASSNPSGGAFEQYF.

The V call is TRBV2, the J call TRBJ2-7; TRBD2 agrees at 7 bases. V lost 9 bases and J lost 3; bases outside the gene matches: 5. The CDR3 covers 12 residues. Germline V gene sequence: CDR1 SNHLY, CDR2 FYNNEI. The CDR3: CASGGDGYEQYF. CDR3 in DNA: TGTGCCAGTGGGGGGGACGGCTACGAGCAGTACTTC.